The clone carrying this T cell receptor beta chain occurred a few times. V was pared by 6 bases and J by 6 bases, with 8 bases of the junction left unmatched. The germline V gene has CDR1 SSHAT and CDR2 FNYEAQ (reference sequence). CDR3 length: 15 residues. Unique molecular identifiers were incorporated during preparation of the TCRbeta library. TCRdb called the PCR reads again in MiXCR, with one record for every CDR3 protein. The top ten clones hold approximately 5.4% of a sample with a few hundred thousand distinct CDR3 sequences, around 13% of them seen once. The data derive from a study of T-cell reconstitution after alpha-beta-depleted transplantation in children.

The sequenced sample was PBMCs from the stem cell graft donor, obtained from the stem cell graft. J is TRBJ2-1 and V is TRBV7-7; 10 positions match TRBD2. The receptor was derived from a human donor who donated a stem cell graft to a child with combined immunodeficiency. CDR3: CASSPGLADTNEQFF. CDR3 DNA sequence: TGTGCCAGCAGTCCCGGACTAGCGGATACCAATGAGCAGTTCTTC.